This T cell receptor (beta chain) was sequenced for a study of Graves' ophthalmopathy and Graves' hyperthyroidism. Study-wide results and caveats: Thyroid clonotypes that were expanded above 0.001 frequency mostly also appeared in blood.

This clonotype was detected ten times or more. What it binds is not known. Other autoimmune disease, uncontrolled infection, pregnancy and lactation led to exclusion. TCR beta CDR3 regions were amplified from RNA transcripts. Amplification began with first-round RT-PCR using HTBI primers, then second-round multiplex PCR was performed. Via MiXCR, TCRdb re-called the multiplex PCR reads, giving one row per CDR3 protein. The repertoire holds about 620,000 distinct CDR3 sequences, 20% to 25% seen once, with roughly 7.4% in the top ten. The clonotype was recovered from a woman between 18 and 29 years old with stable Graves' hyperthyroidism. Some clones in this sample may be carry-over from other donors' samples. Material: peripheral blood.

The CDR3 region has the DNA TGTGCCAGCAGCTTGTGGACAGGGGGCACTGAAGCTTTCTTT. Its protein product is CASSLWTGGTEAFF. The rearrangement links TRBV5-4 to TRBJ1-1, with TRBD1 matching 10 bases. The CDR3 is made up of 14 amino acids. Germline CDR1 reads SGHNT; CDR2 reads YYREEE (reference sequence). V trimming: 1 base; J trimming: 4 bases; junction bases outside the gene matches: 1.